One T cell receptor (beta chain) is described in this entry. Its antigen is as yet unknown. Germline CDR1 SNHLY, CDR2 FYNNEI. Between the trimmed V and J ends, which lost 0 bases and 3 bases, there was a span of 11 bases. This CDR3 is built from 15 residues. This specimen belongs to a study of cytomegalovirus exposure and HLA in healthy donors. Points from the study as a whole: The tendency of first-cohort TCR clusters to co-occur in the 100 to 150 validation repertoires was identified by a subsequent analysis. For most TCR sequences rarity was the rule, although some public TCRs occurred in many donors.

TCRdb's table, derived via immunoSEQ multiplex PCR, lists solely in-frame clones and lacks some. The sample yields tens of thousands of clones, approximately 93% seen once. This TCR was recovered from a woman aged 18-35 years in good health and CMV-seronegative. The sequenced sample was PBMCs. The V call is TRBV2, the J call TRBJ1-1, with D possibly being TRBD1 (6 bases). The CDR3 is CASSEALQGYTEAFF. CDR3 bases: TGTGCCAGCAGTGAAGCGCTTCAGGGGTACACTGAAGCTTTCTTT.